The T cell receptor (beta chain) under discussion was sequenced for a study of CD8 T cells in ankylosing spondylitis. Findings of the study overall: Earlier reports found some motif variants in synovial fluid and blood in reactive arthritis. Within ankylosing spondylitis blood, a TCR beta motif made up of eight highly homologous variants appeared to be characteristic. Significant enrichment of disease-linked clones was reported in matched ankylosing spondylitis synovial fluid. With a CD8+ phenotype, disease-linked clones were relatively rare in peripheral blood.

This clonotype was counted only a few times. Its antigen is as yet unknown. Quantitative 5'-RACE was performed with molecular barcodes, and it yielded the TCR beta libraries. In TCRdb, the 5' RACE reads were re-called with MiXCR into one record per CDR3 protein. This sample has about 210,000 distinct CDR3 sequences, with about 7% found just once. Unmatched junction bases numbered 4, after V lost 4 bases and J lost 2 bases. There are 15 residues in the CDR3. CDR1 and CDR2 from the germline V gene are MNHEY and SVGAGI. This TCR was recovered from a male donor with ankylosing spondylitis. The rearrangement links TRBV6-5 to TRBJ2-3; 9 bases fit TRBD2. The sample was blood, either unsorted or a sorted T cell fraction (not recorded which). The CDR3 coding sequence is TGTGCCAGCAGTTTAGCGGGGGAGTACACAGATACGCAGTATTTT. Protein product: CASSLAGEYTDTQYF.